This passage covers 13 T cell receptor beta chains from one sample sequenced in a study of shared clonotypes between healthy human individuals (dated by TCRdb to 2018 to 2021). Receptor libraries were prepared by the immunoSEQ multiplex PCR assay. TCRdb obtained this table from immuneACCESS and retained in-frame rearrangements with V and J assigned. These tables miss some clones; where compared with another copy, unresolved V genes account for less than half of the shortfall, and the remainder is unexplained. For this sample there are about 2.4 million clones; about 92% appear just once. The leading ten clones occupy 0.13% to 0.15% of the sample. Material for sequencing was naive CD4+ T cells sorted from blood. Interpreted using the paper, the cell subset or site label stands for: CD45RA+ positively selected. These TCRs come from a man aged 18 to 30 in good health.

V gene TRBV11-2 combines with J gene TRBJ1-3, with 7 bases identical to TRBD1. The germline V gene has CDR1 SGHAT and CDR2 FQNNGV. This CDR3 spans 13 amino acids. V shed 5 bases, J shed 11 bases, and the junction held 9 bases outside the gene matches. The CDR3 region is CASSLPTGTAIYF. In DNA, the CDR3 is TGTGCCAGCAGCCTCCCGACAGGGACGGCCATATATTTT.

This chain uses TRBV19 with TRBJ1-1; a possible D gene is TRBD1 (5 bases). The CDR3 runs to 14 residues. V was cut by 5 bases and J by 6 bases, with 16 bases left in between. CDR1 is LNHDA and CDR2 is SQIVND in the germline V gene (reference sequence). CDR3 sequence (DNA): TGTGCCAGTAGTGCGCCGGGGCTGCGCGCTGAAGCTTTCTTT. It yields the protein CASSAPGLRAEAFF.

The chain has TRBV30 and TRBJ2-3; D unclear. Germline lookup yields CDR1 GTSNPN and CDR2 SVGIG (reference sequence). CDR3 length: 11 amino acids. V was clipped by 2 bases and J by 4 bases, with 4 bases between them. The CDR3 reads CAWSSPDTQYF. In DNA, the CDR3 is TGTGCCTGGAGTTCCCCAGATACGCAGTATTTT.

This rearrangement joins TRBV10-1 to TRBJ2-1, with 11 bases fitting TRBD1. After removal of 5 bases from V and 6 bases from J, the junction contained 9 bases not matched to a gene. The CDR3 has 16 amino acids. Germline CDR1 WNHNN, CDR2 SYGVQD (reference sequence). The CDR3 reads CASSPAEDRGLNEQFF. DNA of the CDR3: TGCGCCAGCAGTCCCGCCGAGGACAGGGGGCTCAATGAGCAGTTCTTC.

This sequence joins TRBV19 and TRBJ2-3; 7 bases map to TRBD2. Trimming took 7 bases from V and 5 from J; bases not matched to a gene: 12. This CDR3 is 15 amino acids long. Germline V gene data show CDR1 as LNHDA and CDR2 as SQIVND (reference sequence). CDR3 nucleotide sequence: TGTGCCAGTACCCCTAGGGCGGGAGTGGGAGATACGCAGTATTTT. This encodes CASTPRAGVGDTQYF.

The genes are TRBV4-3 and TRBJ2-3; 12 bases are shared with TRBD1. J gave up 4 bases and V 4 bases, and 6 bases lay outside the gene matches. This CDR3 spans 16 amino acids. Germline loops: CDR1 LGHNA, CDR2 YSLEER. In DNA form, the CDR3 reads TGCGCCAGCAGCCCCGGGACAGGGGGCGCCTCAGATACGCAGTATTTT. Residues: CASSPGTGGASDTQYF.

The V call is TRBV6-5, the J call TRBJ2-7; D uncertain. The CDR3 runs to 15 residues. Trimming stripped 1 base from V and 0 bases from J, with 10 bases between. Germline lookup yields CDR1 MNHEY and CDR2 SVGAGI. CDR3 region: CASSYLASDSYEQYF. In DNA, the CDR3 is TGTGCCAGCAGTTACTTAGCCAGCGACTCCTACGAGCAGTACTTC.

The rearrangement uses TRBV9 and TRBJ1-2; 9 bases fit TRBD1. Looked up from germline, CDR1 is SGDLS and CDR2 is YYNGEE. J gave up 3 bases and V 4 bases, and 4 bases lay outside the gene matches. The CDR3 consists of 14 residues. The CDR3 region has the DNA TGTGCCAGCAGCTTCCGACAGGGGGACTATGGCTACACCTTC. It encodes CASSFRQGDYGYTF.

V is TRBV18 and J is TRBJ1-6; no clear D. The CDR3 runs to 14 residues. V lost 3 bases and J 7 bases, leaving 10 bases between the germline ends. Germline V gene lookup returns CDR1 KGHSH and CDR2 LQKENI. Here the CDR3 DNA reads TGTGCCAGCTCACCGGGCCTCGGAAATTCACCCCTCCACTTT. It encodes CASSPGLGNSPLHF.

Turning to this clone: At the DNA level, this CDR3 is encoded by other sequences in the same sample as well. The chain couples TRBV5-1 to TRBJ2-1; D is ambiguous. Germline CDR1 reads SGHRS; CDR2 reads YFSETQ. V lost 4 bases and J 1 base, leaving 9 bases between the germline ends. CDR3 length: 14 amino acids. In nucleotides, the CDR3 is TGCGCCAGCAGCCTCAGCAGTTCCTACAATGAGCAGTTCTTC. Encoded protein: CASSLSSSYNEQFF.

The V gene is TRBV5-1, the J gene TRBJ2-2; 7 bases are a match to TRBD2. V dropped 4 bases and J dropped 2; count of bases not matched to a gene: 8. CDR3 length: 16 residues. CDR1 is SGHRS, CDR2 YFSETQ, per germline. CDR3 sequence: CASSPPGGENTGELFF. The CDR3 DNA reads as TGCGCCAGCAGCCCCCCTGGGGGGGAAAACACCGGGGAGCTGTTTTTT.

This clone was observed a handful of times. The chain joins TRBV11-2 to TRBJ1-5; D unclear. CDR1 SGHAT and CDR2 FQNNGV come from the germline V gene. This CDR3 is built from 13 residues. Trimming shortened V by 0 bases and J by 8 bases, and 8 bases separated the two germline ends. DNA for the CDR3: TGTGCCAGCAGCTTAGATCGGAGGGAGCCCCAGCATTTT. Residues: CASSLDRREPQHF.

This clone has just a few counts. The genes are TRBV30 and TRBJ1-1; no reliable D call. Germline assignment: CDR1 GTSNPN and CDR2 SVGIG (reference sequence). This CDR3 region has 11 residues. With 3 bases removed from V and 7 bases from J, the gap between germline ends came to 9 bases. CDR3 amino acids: CAWSGRNEAFF. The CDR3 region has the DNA TGTGCCTGGAGCGGGAGAAATGAAGCTTTCTTT. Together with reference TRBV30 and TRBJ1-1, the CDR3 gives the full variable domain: SQTIHQWPATLVQPVGSPLSLECTVEGTSNPNLYWYRQAAGRGLQLLFYSVGIGQISSEVPQNLSASRPQDRQFILSSKKLLLSDSGFYLCAWSGRNEAFFGQGTRLTVV.